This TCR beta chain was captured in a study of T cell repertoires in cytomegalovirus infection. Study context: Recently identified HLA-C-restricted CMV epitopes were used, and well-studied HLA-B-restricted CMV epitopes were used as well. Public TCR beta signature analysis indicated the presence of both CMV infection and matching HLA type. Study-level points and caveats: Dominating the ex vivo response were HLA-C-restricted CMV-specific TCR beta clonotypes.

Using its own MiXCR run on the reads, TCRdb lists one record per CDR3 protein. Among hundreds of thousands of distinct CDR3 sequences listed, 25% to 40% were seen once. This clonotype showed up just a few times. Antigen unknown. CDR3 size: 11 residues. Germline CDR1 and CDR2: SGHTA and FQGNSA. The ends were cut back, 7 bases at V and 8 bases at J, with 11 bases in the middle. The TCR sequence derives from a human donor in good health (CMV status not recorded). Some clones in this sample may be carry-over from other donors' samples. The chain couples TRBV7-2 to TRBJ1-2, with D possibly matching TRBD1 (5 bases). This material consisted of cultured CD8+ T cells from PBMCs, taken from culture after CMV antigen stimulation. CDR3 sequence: CASKAQVGYTF. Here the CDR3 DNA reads TGTGCCAGCAAGGCACAGGTCGGCTACACCTTC.